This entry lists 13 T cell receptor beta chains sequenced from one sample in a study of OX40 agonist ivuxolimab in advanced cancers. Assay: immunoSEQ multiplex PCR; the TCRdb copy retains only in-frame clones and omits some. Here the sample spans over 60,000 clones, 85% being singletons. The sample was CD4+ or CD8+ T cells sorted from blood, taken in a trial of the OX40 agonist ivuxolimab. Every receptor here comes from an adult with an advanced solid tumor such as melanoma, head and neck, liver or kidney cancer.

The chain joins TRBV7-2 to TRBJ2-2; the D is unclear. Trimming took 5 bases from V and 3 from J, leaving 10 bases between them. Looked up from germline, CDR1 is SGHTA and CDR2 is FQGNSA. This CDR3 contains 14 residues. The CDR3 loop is CASSPVRYTGELFF. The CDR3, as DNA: TGTGCCAGCAGCCCCGTTAGATACACCGGGGAGCTGTTTTTT. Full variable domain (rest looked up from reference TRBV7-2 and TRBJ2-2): GAGVSQSPSNKVTEKGKDVELRCDPISGHTALYWYRQSLGQGLEFLIYFQGNSAPDKSGLPSDRFSAERTGGSVSTLTIQRTQQEDSAVYLCASSPVRYTGELFFGEGSRLTVL.

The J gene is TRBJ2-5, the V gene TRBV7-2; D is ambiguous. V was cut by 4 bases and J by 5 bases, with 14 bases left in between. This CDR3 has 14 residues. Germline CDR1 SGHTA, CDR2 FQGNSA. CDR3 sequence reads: CASSSQSPPETQYF. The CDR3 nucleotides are TGTGCCAGCAGCTCCCAATCGCCTCCGGAGACCCAGTACTTC.

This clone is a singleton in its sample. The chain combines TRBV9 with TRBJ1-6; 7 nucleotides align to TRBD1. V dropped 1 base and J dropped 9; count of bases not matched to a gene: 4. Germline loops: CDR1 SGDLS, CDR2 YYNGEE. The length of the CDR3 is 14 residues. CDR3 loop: CASSVTQGGSPLHF. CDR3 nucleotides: TGTGCCAGCAGCGTAACGCAGGGGGGTTCACCCCTCCACTTT.

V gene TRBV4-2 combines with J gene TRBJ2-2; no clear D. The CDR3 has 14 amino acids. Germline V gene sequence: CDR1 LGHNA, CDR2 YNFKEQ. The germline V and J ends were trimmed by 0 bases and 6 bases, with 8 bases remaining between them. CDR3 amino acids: CASSQDLSAGELFF. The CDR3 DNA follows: TGTGCCAGCAGCCAAGACCTGAGCGCCGGGGAGCTGTTTTTT.

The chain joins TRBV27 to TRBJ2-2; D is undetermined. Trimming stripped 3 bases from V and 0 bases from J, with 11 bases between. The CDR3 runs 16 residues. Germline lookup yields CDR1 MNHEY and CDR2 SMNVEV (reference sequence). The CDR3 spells CASSFRGLANTGELFF. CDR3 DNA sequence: TGTGCCAGCAGTTTCCGTGGGTTGGCGAACACCGGGGAGCTGTTTTTT.

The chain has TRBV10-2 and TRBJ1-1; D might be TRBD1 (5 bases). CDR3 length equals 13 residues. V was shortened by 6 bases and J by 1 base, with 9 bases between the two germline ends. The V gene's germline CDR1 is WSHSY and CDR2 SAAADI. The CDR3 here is CASSLDTNTEAFF. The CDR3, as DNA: TGCGCCAGCAGCTTGGACACGAACACTGAAGCTTTCTTT.

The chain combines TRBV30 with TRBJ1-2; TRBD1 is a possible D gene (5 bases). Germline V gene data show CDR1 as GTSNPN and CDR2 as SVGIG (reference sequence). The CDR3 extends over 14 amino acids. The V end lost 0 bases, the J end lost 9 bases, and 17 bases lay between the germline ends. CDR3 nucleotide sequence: TGTGCCTGGAGTGTAATGGGGCAGGGTAATCGCTACACCTTC. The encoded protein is CAWSVMGQGNRYTF.

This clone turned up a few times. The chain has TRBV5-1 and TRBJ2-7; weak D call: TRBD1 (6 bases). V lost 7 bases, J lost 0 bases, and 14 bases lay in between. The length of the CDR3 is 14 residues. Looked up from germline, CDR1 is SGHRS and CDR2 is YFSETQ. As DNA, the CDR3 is TGCGCCAGCGGCCCCCGACAGGCCTCCTACGAGCAGTACTTC. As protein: CASGPRQASYEQYF.

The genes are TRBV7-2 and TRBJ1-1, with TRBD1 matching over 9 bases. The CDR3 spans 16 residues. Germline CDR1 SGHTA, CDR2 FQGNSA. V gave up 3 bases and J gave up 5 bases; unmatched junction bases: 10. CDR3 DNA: TGTGCCAGCAGCTTCCGCCAAGGGACAGGGTGGACTGAAGCTTTCTTT. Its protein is CASSFRQGTGWTEAFF.

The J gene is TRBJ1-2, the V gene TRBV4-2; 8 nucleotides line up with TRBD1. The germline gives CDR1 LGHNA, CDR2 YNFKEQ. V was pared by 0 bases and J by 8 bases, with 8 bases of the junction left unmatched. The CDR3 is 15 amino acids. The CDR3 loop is CASSQETQGASGYTF. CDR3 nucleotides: TGTGCCAGCAGCCAAGAAACCCAGGGGGCGTCCGGCTACACCTTC.

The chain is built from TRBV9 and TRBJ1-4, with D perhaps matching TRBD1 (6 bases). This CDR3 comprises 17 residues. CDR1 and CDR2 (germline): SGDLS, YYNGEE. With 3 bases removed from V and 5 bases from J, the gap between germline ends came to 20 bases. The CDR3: CASSATAGGQNNEKLFF. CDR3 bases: TGTGCCAGCAGCGCCACGGCTGGGGGGCAGAACAATGAAAAACTGTTTTTT.

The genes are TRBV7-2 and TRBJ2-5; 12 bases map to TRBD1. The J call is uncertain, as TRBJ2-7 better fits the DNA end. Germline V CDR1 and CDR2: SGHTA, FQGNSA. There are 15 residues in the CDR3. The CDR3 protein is CASSLWDRGPLEQYF. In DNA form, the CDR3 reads TGTGCCAGCAGCTTGTGGGACAGGGGGCCACTCGAGCAGTACTTC.

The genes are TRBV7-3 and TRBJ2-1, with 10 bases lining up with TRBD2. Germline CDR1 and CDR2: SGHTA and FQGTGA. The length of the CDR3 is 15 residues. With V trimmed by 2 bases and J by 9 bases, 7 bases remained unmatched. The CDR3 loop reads CASSLRLAGVGEQFF. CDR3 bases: TGTGCCAGCAGCTTACGGCTAGCGGGGGTTGGTGAGCAGTTCTTC.